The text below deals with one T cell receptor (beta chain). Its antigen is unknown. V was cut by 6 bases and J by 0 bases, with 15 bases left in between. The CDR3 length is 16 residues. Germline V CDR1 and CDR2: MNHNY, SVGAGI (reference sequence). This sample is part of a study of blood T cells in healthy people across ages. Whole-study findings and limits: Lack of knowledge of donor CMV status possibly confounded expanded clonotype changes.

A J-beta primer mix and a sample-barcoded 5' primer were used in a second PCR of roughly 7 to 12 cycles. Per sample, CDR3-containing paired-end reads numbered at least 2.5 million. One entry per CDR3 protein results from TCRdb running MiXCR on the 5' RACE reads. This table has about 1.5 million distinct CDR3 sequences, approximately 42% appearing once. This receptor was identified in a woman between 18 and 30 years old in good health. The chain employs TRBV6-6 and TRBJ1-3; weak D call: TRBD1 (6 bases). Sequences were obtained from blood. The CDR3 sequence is CASSPRGMGSGNTIYF. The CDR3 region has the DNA TGTGCCAGCAGCCCCAGGGGAATGGGCTCTGGAAACACCATATATTTT.